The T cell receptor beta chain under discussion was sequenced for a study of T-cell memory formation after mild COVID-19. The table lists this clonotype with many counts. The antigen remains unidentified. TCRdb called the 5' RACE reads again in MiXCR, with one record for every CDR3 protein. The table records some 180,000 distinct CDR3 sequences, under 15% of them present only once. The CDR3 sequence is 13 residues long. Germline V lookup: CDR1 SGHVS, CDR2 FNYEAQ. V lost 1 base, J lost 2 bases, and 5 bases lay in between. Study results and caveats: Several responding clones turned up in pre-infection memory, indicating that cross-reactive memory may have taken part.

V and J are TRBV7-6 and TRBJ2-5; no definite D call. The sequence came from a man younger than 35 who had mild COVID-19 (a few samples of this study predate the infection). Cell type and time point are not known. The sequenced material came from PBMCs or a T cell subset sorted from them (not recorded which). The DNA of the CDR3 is TGTGCCAGCAGCTTAGGGCTACAAGAGACCCAGTACTTC. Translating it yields CASSLGLQETQYF.